Here is one TCR beta chain with its context. The record originates from a study of blood T cell repertoires in COVID-19. The CDR3 is 16 residues long. Germline V gene data show CDR1 as KGHSH and CDR2 as LQKENI. With 5 bases clipped from V and 3 bases from J, the junction kept 10 bases outside the gene matches. Authors' data handling: It was from reference gene primer amplification that nucleated cell counts were estimated. Repertoires were generated with immunoSEQ multiplex PCR, while TCRdb's copy carries only in-frame clones and drops some. Clone size and V and J calls were adopted from that table, with D and trimming inferred from the DNA. The table has around 280,000 clones, 90% seen once.

The sequence was obtained from a woman between 18 and 29 years old with acute COVID-19. This chain uses TRBV18 with TRBJ2-5; 9 bases map to TRBD1. Material for sequencing was PBMCs or T cells enriched from blood (not recorded which). The CDR3 protein is CASSTTKRTGEETQYF. CDR3 nucleotides: TGTGCCAGCTCAACAACTAAAAGGACAGGGGAAGAGACCCAGTACTTC.